The subject of this entry is one TCR beta chain. What it binds is not known. The sequencing template was cDNA reverse transcribed from extracted RNA. Libraries were prepared by immunoSEQ multiplex PCR; TCRdb keeps only in-frame clonotypes and omits some of them. The data contain approximately 98,000 clones, roughly 64% of them seen just once; the ten biggest clones take up roughly 20%. This record comes from a study of CD8+ T cells in alopecia areata. Study observations and caveats: Scalp sample data also include resident alphabeta T cells from normal skin. More clonal than normal scalp was lesional scalp, particularly alopecia totalis/universalis.

CDR3 size: 15 residues. Trimming removed 5 bases from V and 1 base from J; junction bases left unmatched: 8. CDR1 and CDR2 from the germline V gene are PRHDT and FYEKMQ (reference sequence). CD4+ and CD8+ T cells were sorted from PBMCs. The origin of this receptor is a human donor in good health. The J gene is TRBJ2-7, the V gene TRBV13; 7 bases are shared with TRBD1. Sequencing was carried out using CD8+ T cells sorted from blood. In nucleotides, the CDR3 is TGTGCCAGCAGCACCACCGGCAGGGGGTCCTACGAGCAGTACTTC. It codes for CASSTTGRGSYEQYF.